A few counts support the clone carrying this TCR beta chain. The entry originates in a study of blood T cell repertoires in COVID-19. As processed by the authors: Amplifying reference gene primers gave estimates of nucleated cell counts. Sequencing was performed with immunoSEQ multiplex PCR; in TCRdb, only in-frame clones are kept and a portion is missing. The V and J calls and clone size were taken over from that table, and D and trimming were inferred from the DNA. The repertoire has about 250,000 clones, about 79% of them found once; the top ten carry about 9%. This CDR3 spans 13 amino acids. Germline V CDR1 and CDR2: SGHVS, FQNEAQ. Trimming cost V 5 bases and J 12 bases, with 20 bases left between them.

The V and J genes are TRBV7-8 and TRBJ2-7; possible D gene TRBD1, 6 bases. The sequence was collected from a man at least 80 years old with acute or convalescent COVID-19. Source material: peripheral blood. The CDR3 sequence is CASSLSGTHHPYF. CDR3 bases: TGTGCCAGCAGCCTGTCCGGGACACATCACCCGTACTTC.